The sample holds a few counts of the clone carrying this T cell receptor (beta chain). The record originates from a study of blood T cell repertoires in COVID-19. On the study more broadly: Samples representing acute and convalescent COVID-19 were sourced from the United States, Italy and Spain. Sources were T cells, B-cell-depleted T cells, or PBMCs; the material itself was cDNA or gDNA.

From germline, CDR1 is MRHNA and CDR2 SNTAGT. This CDR3 has 14 residues. Unmatched junction bases numbered 4, after V lost 0 bases and J lost 8 bases. Repertoires were generated with immunoSEQ multiplex PCR, while TCRdb's copy carries only in-frame clones and drops some. The sample lists just under 60,000 clones, under 80% occurring once. This receptor was taken from a human donor in a cohort sampled during active COVID-19. The chain links TRBV6-4 to TRBJ1-1; 9 bases fit TRBD1. The specimen was peripheral blood. The CDR3 DNA reads as TGTGCCAGCAGTGACTCTGGGGACAGGGACGAAGCTTTCTTT. Translation gives CASSDSGDRDEAFF.